This T cell receptor (beta chain) was recorded in a study of blood T cell repertoires in COVID-19. For the study at large: Samples came from the United States, Italy and Spain, spanning acute and convalescent COVID-19. PBMCs, B-cell-depleted T cells, or T cells provided the cDNA or gDNA that made up the material.

Original processing notes: Counts of nucleated cells, estimated from reference gene primer amplification, were obtained. The repertoire was sequenced with immunoSEQ multiplex PCR; TCRdb's copy has only in-frame clones and lacks some. V and J calls and clone size are given by that table; D and trimming were obtained from the DNA. The sample yields 77,000 or so clones, around 76% seen once. The V and J ends lost 3 bases and 6 bases, in that order; junction bases with no gene match: 7. The CDR3 spans 14 residues. Germline V gene sequence: CDR1 GTSNPN, CDR2 SVGIG (reference sequence). Sequenced: peripheral blood. The rearrangement joins TRBV30 to TRBJ1-5, with 8 bases identical to TRBD1. This clonotype was sampled from a woman of 80 years or more with active or convalescent COVID-19. CDR3 residues: CAWRATGGTQPQHF. The CDR3 nucleotides are TGTGCCTGGAGGGCTACAGGGGGTACTCAGCCCCAGCATTTT.